This T cell receptor (beta chain) was recorded in a study of T cell repertoires in cytomegalovirus infection. On the study more broadly: Matching HLA type, along with CMV infection, was indicated by public TCR beta signatures.

One entry per CDR3 protein, called by TCRdb with MiXCR from the reads. In the table there are tens of thousands of distinct CDR3 sequences, more than 25% of which are singletons. Of note for this clonotype: The antigen is undetermined.

V was clipped by 4 bases and J by 0 bases; unmatched bases: 10. There are 18 residues in the CDR3. The source is a human donor in good health (CMV status not recorded). Some clones in this sample may be carry-over from other donors' samples. This chain joins TRBV23-1 and TRBJ2-4, with 9 bases that match TRBD1. TRBV23-1 is sorted into the ORF group, with uncertain function. Material for sequencing was PBMCs, sequenced either directly or after in vitro stimulation (not recorded which). The CDR3, as DNA: TGCGCCAGCAGTCGAGGGACAGGGATTTTTCTAGCCAAAAACATTCAGTACTTC. Amino acids: CASSRGTGIFLAKNIQYF.